This T cell receptor beta chain was obtained from a study of identical twins (dated by TCRdb to 2016 to 2017). With respect to the entire study: To test whether fetal clonotypes persist, the study used deep sequencing on TCR alpha and beta repertoires from monozygotic twins, unrelated adults of various ages, and cord blood. To rule out contamination, the twin experiments were replicated at different times with different library preparation protocols.

This clonotype was seen a single time. Its specific antigen is unknown. Per-base qualities were not stored, and no clone one base away is much larger. A read on its own is weak evidence. Overall study outcomes, separate from this receptor: Recombination models systematically underestimated out-of-frame TCR alpha sharing in monozygotic twins but agreed with sharing between unrelated individuals. Invariant T cells such as MAIT and iNKT could partly confound zero-insertion analyses, though diverse VJ usage argued against this for most clonotypes. In beta out-of-frame sequences, excess twin sharing was weaker, because having fewer shared sequences lowered the signal-to-noise ratio. Out-of-frame TCR alpha sequences shared between twins showed an excess of low generation-probability sequences compared with coincidental sharing between unrelated individuals. Abundant cord blood beta clonotypes had fewer insertions, young adult naive repertoires showed a similar but weaker trend, and memory repertoires showed no such trend. Because the same donors could not be followed over many years, the conclusions depended on cross-sectional statistical analysis.

Every donor in the study was a healthy Caucasian. Three pairs of female monozygotic twins, all aged roughly 18 to 29 years, were included in the twin cohort. The RNA used for TCR libraries was isolated from peripheral blood mononuclear cells. Libraries were prepared through 5' RACE. For sequencing, an Illumina HiSeq 2000 was employed. Template switching introduced a universal primer binding site; the final cDNA contained a unique molecular identifier, enabling accurate counting of TCR cDNA molecules. Specific primers in the conserved constant-segment region were used to synthesize first-strand cDNA for the TCR alpha and beta chains. Each cDNA library was double barcoded, with a SMART-Mk sample barcode plus Illumina barcodes, to control for contamination. Two successive PCR steps introduced TruSeq adapter sequences along with Illumina sample barcodes. The TCR alpha and beta cDNA libraries were sequenced on the Illumina HiSeq platform using custom primers. Per the source publication's procedure: Raw reads were processed with MiGEC to extract unique molecular identifiers, and MiXCR was used to determine CDR3 positions. Recombination models were inferred per individual with the repgenHMM and IGoR tools using an EM algorithm. The tcR package in R was used for shared clonotype analysis, with sharing normalized by the product of cloneset sizes. Out-of-frame nonproductive sequences were analyzed to study raw recombination free of thymic and clonal selection effects. TCRdb applied fastp at Q25 and MiXCR to the public reads, then kept only in-frame beta chains. Records with the same CDR3 protein are collapsed into one entry carrying the most frequent genes and DNA. The V and J calls, along with clone size, are taken from TCRdb and not from the paper's own processing. Here the sample has under 900,000 distinct CDR3 sequences; about 20% occur a single time. The ten most abundant clones make up around 13% of the sample.

Separately, the same data were catalogued under a study of T cells expressing NK-cell markers. As the second publication notes: Three sorted T-cell subsets (CD3+CD56+NKG2C+, CD3+CD56+NKG2C- and CD3+CD56-NKG2C+) from 7 to 9 donors had their TCR beta-chain repertoires profiled. Among the eight sequenced donors, seven were HCMV-seropositive and one was HCMV-seronegative. In several experiments an anti-gammadeltaTCR antibody was added to restrict sorting to alphabetaTCR-expressing T cells. In more than five donors, the dominant CD3+CD56+NKG2C+ clonotypes were found to rank among the top 10 CD8+ clonotypes and to make up 1.0-7.0% of CD8+ T cells. Those dominant clonotypes were again the most abundant among CD3+CD56-NKG2C+ cells in several donors, at roughly 25-60.1%. Whether the expanded NKG2C-expressing T cell clones were specific for HCMV antigens was left unclear. All eight donors whose samples were sequenced were randomly selected healthy volunteers, three of them men and five women. A commercial ELISA kit detecting HCMV-specific IgG in serum was used to determine HCMV serostatus. For several donors, bulk peripheral blood T-cell repertoires were also sequenced from unsorted PBMC. Reads were demultiplexed and grouped by UMI with MIGEC, and clonotypes were assembled and quantified with MiTCR. To remove erroneous sequences, TCR cDNA sequences were retained only when supported by two or more reads. The tcR package was used for downstream repertoire analysis, with clonotypes matched between fractions based on CDR3 nucleotide sequence plus V segment. VDJmatch was used to annotate antigen specificity against VDJdb, with one amino acid substitution in CDR3 allowed.

Sequences were obtained from PBMCs. The origin of this receptor is a woman between 18 and 29 years old in good health.

The DNA reads TGTGCCAGCAGTCGGGGTCTGAAGGCGGGACCCGGAGATACGCAGTATTTT. Its protein product is CASSRGLKAGPGDTQYF. The receptor chain draws on TRBV7-9 and TRBJ2-3; TRBD2 is perhaps the D gene, given 6 matching bases. Inclusive of the bounding cysteine and phenylalanine, the CDR3 is 17 residues long. Solely the CDR3 DNA is kept, with 51 bases framed from the first base. The germline ends are 24 bases apart after V is trimmed by 6 bases and J by 5 bases. The germline V gene (reference sequence) specifies SEHNR as CDR1 and FQNEAQ as CDR2.